A selection of T cell receptor beta chains follows, all from one sample in a study of shared clonotypes between healthy human individuals. Libraries were prepared by immunoSEQ multiplex PCR; TCRdb keeps only in-frame clonotypes and omits some of them. The sample contains roughly 700,000 clones, 74% of which appear only once. Sample: memory CD4+ T cells sorted from blood. The receptor source for this set is a woman in her twenties or thirties in good health. Each CDR3 is given without its conserved first and last residue. The order of the fields is V gene, J gene, CDR3 length, CDR3 protein.

V: TRBV4-1; J: TRBJ1-1; length: 10; CDR3: ASSQVRGEAF
V: TRBV7-6; J: TRBJ2-7; length: 12; CDR3: ASSPKTGVNEQY
V: TRBV5-1; J: TRBJ2-3; length: 14; CDR3: ASGPVQVTNTDTQY
V: TRBV7-9; J: TRBJ1-2; length: 13; CDR3: ASSYQDGGYYGYT
V: TRBV9; J: TRBJ1-1; length: 12; CDR3: ASSVGSPLDEAF
V: TRBV27; J: TRBJ1-1; length: 16; CDR3: ASSSTSRGLIVNTEAF
V: TRBV7-9; J: TRBJ2-7; length: 12; CDR3: ASSARQGTYEQY
V: TRBV4-1; J: TRBJ2-3; length: 12; CDR3: ASSQRASTDTQY
V: TRBV2; J: TRBJ2-7; length: 12; CDR3: ASSEQGRTYEQY
V: TRBV5-1; J: TRBJ2-1; length: 12; CDR3: ASSLVGGNNEQF
V: TRBV2; J: TRBJ2-2; length: 13; CDR3: ASRGSTGGTGELF
V: TRBV6-5; J: TRBJ2-2; length: 14; CDR3: ASSSSSGPNTGELF
V: TRBV2; J: TRBJ2-7; length: 8; CDR3: ASNPYEQY
V: TRBV6-1; J: TRBJ1-2; length: 10; CDR3: ASSVQGRSYT
V: TRBV11-2; J: TRBJ2-1; length: 13; CDR3: ASSLTSEAYNEQF
V: TRBV5-4; J: TRBJ2-7; length: 12; CDR3: ASSRGGDTYEQY
V: TRBV11-2; J: TRBJ1-5; length: 10; CDR3: ASSHEGQPQH
V: TRBV2; J: TRBJ2-1; length: 14; CDR3: ASRPVGLGVHNEQF
V: TRBV29-1; J: TRBJ1-1; length: 11; CDR3: SAEPTTGDLSF
V: TRBV5-6; J: TRBJ1-2; length: 10; CDR3: ASSLDRDGYT
V: TRBV15; J: TRBJ2-7; length: 15; CDR3: ATSRGSLTGGGYEQY
V: TRBV28; J: TRBJ1-1; length: 12; CDR3: ASKPGHKNTEAF
V: TRBV4-2; J: TRBJ1-4; length: 12; CDR3: ASSPGQENEKLF
V: TRBV7-6; J: TRBJ1-2; length: 13; CDR3: ASSAAPNGGYGYT
V: TRBV27; J: TRBJ2-7; length: 13; CDR3: ASSLSGRASNEQY
V: TRBV7-8; J: TRBJ2-7; length: 15; CDR3: ASSLNSWDTQPYEQY
V: TRBV5-1; J: TRBJ1-4; length: 12; CDR3: ASSLWAGDEKLF
V: TRBV18; J: TRBJ2-6; length: 13; CDR3: ASSPVAAGANVLT
V: TRBV29-1; J: TRBJ2-7; length: 12; CDR3: SVVGPGTGHEQY
V: TRBV5-4; J: TRBJ1-4; length: 12; CDR3: ASSLAGVDEKLF
V: TRBV2; J: TRBJ1-3; length: 13; CDR3: ASSEDGLSGNTIY
V: TRBV14; J: TRBJ2-3; length: 13; CDR3: ASSPHGTLTDTQY
V: TRBV6-4; J: TRBJ2-3; length: 12; CDR3: ATKTSPGTDTQY
V: TRBV30; J: TRBJ2-6; length: 16; CDR3: AWRWWEGASSGANVLT
V: TRBV5-4; J: TRBJ2-1; length: 13; CDR3: ASSPGGQEYNEQF
V: TRBV11-3; J: TRBJ1-2; length: 14; CDR3: ASSSQAQIRDYGYT
V: TRBV4-1; J: TRBJ1-4; length: 15; CDR3: ASSPTPRIGTNEKLF
V: TRBV6-1; J: TRBJ2-7; length: 12; CDR3: ASRPTDGTYEQY
V: TRBV7-2; J: TRBJ2-7; length: 13; CDR3: ASSLALRLAVRQY
V: TRBV5-1; J: TRBJ2-7; length: 10; CDR3: ASSLVGNEQY
V: TRBV6-1; J: TRBJ1-5; length: 13; CDR3: ASSVRDYSNQPQH
V: TRBV5-4; J: TRBJ1-2; length: 12; CDR3: ASSLVDTLYGYT
V: TRBV7-9; J: TRBJ2-2; length: 15; CDR3: ASSRPARAAGTGELF
V: TRBV7-9; J: TRBJ1-2; length: 12; CDR3: ASSLAGTNYGYT
V: TRBV30; J: TRBJ2-2; length: 11; CDR3: ARGLRGGGELF
V: TRBV5-4; J: TRBJ2-3; length: 12; CDR3: ASSPPQGRDTQY
V: TRBV5-6; J: TRBJ2-2; length: 12; CDR3: ASTLDRRTGELF
V: TRBV19; J: TRBJ1-1; length: 10; CDR3: ASSIVGIEAF
V: TRBV6-5; J: TRBJ2-6; length: 14; CDR3: ASSSLDGSGANVLT
V: TRBV29-1; J: TRBJ1-2; length: 11; CDR3: SSPLGWDYGYT
V: TRBV6-6; J: TRBJ1-4; length: 14; CDR3: ASRRGQGATNEKLF
V: TRBV7-7; J: TRBJ2-2; length: 12; CDR3: ASSFLSNTGELF
V: TRBV29-1; J: TRBJ1-4; length: 12; CDR3: SVGSGASNEKLF